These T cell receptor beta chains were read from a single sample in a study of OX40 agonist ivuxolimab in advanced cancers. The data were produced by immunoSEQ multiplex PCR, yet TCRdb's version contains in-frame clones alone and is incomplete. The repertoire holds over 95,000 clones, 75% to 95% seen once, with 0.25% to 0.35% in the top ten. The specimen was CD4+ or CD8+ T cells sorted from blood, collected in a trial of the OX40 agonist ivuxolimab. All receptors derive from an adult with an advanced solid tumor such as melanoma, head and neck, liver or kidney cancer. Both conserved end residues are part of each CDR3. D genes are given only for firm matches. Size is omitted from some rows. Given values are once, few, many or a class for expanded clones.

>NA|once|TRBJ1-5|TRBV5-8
CASSSAPLGPQHF
TGTGCCAGCAGCTCTGCCCCTCTGGGGCCCCAGCATTTT
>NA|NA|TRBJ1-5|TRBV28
CASRREWNQPQHF
TGTGCCAGCAGAAGGGAATGGAATCAGCCCCAGCATTTT
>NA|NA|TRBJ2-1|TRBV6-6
CAGSKSGEQFF
TGTGCCGGGTCAAAGTCGGGTGAGCAGTTCTTC
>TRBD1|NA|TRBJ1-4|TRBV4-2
CASSQRVWGDRDEKLFF
TGTGCCAGCAGCCAAAGGGTTTGGGGGGACAGGGATGAAAAACTGTTTTTT
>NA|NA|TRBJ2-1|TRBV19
CASNRGAVDEQFF
TGTGCCAGTAACCGGGGGGCGGTCGATGAGCAGTTCTTC
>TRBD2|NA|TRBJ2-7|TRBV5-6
CASSLTGGPYEQYF
TGTGCCAGCAGCTTGACGGGAGGGCCATACGAGCAGTACTTC
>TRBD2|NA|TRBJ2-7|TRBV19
CASRRLAESSYEQYF
TGTGCCAGTAGGAGACTAGCGGAGAGCTCCTACGAGCAGTACTTC
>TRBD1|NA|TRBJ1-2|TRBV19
CASGDRDSYGYTF
TGTGCCAGCGGGGACCGGGACAGCTATGGCTACACCTTC
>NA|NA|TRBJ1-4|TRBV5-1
CASSKDGTERRLFF
TGCGCCAGCAGCAAAGACGGGACCGAACGAAGACTGTTTTTT
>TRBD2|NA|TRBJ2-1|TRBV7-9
CASSDQVGLANYEQFF
TGTGCCAGCAGCGACCAGGTTGGACTAGCGAACTATGAGCAGTTCTTC
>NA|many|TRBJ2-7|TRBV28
CASTLDRAYEQYF
TGTGCCAGCACGTTGGATAGGGCCTACGAGCAGTACTTC
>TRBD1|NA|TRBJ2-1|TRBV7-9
CASSRDRASSNEQFF
TGTGCCAGCAGCAGAGACAGGGCCTCGTCCAATGAGCAGTTCTTC
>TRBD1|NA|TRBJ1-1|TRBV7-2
CASSTRTGGQSEAFF
TGTGCCAGCAGCACCAGGACAGGGGGCCAATCTGAAGCTTTCTTT
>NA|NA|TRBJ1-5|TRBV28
CASNLLGAHRQPQHF
TGTGCCAGCAACTTATTGGGGGCCCACAGGCAGCCCCAGCATTTT
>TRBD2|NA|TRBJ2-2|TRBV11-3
CASSPRSGANTGELFF
TGTGCCAGCAGCCCCCGGAGCGGGGCGAACACCGGGGAGCTGTTTTTT
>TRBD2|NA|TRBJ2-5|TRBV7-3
CASSGKRPSGRARETQYF
TGTGCCAGCAGCGGAAAACGGCCTAGCGGGAGGGCCAGGGAGACCCAGTACTTC
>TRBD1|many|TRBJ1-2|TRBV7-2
CASSRRGGRGYTF
TGTGCCAGCAGCCGCAGGGGGGGACGTGGCTACACCTTC
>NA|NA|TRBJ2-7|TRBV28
CASSLDLKRQYF
TGTGCCAGCAGTCTCGACTTAAAACGTCAGTACTTC
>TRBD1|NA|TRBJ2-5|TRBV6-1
CASSEGTGSGKTQYF
TGTGCCAGCAGTGAGGGGACAGGGTCGGGGAAGACCCAGTACTTC
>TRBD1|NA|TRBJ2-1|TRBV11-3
CASSTGTGGFNEQFF
TGTGCCAGCAGCACCGGGACAGGGGGCTTCAATGAGCAGTTCTTC
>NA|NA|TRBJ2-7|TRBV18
CASSPPEGIRNF
TGTGCCAGCTCACCACCGGAAGGGATACGCAACTTC
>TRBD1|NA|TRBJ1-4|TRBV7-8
CASSPAGGQGVNEKLFF
TGTGCCAGCAGCCCGGCCGGGGGACAGGGAGTAAATGAAAAACTGTTTTTT
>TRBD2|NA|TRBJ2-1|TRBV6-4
CASSDSPSGSSGEQFF
TGTGCCAGCAGTGACTCGCCTAGCGGGAGTTCTGGTGAGCAGTTCTTC
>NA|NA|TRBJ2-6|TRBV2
CASTVDSGANVLTF
TGTGCCAGCACGGTGGACTCTGGGGCCAACGTCCTGACTTTC
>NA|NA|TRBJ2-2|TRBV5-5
CASSRLDSPNTGELFF
TGTGCCAGCAGCCGGTTGGACAGTCCGAACACCGGGGAGCTGTTTTTT
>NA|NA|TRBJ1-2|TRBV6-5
CASRPGQNYGYTF
TGTGCCAGCAGACCAGGACAGAACTATGGCTACACCTTC
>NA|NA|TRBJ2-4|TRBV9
CASSVAPQVGKNIQYF
TGTGCCAGCAGCGTAGCTCCCCAGGTCGGCAAAAACATTCAGTACTTC
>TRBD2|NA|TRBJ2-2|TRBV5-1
CASSFSSGDTGELFF
TGCGCCAGCAGCTTTTCTAGCGGTGACACCGGGGAGCTGTTTTTT
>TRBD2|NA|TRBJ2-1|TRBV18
CASSPRTSRSNEQFF
TGTGCCAGCTCACCCCGGACTAGCCGAAGCAATGAGCAGTTCTTC
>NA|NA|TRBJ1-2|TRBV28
CASSLDSWVGGYTF
TGTGCCAGCAGTCTGGACAGTTGGGTGGGGGGCTACACCTTC
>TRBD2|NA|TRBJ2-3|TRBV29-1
CSVGGRGFTDTQYF
TGCAGCGTGGGCGGGAGGGGCTTCACAGATACGCAGTATTTT
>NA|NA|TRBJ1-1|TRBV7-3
CASSQGMNTEAFF
TGTGCCAGCAGCCAGGGCATGAACACTGAAGCTTTCTTT
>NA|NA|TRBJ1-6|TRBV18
CASSPYGPTNNSPLHF
TGTGCCAGCTCACCATACGGACCGACCAATAATTCACCCCTCCACTTT
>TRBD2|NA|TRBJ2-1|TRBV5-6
CASSLVTSGSGGQFF
TGTGCCAGCAGCTTGGTGACTAGCGGGAGTGGCGGGCAGTTCTTC
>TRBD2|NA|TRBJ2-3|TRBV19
CASSFPPSGREGSNTDTQYF
TGTGCCAGTAGCTTCCCACCTAGCGGGAGGGAGGGATCTAACACAGATACGCAGTATTTT
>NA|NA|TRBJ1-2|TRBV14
CASSQEARWGRDGYTF
TGTGCCAGCAGCCAAGAGGCGAGGTGGGGGCGCGACGGCTACACCTTC
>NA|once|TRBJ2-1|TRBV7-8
CASSLRRASSYNEQFF
TGTGCCAGCAGCTTAAGGAGGGCGAGCTCCTACAATGAGCAGTTCTTC
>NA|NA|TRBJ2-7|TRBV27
CASTPRMTALVREQYF
TGTGCCTCGACCCCCCGGATGACGGCTCTTGTAAGGGAGCAGTACTTC
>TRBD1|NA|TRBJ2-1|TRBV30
CAWSVRTGWNEQFF
TGTGCCTGGAGTGTCAGGACAGGGTGGAATGAGCAGTTCTTC
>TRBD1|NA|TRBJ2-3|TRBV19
CASRSFSGTGSGYTQYF
TGTGCCAGTAGGTCCTTCTCCGGGACAGGGAGTGGGTATACGCAGTATTTT